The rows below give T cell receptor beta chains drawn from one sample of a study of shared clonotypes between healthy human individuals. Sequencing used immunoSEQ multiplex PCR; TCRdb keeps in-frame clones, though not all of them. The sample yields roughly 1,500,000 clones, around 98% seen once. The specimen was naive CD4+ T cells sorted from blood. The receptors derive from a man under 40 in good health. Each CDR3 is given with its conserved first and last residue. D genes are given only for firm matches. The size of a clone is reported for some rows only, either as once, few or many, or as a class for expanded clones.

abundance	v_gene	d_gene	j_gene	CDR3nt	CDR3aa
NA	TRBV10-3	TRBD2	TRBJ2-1	TGTGCCATCCCCGGGAGGGGCAATGAGCAGTTCTTC	CAIPGRGNEQFF
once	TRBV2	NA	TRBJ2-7	TGTGCCAGCACTAAGGACAGAAACTCCTACGAGCAGTACTTC	CASTKDRNSYEQYF
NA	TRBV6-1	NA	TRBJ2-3	TGTGCCAGCAGTGTAGCCGCGGGATTCACAGATACGCAGTATTTT	CASSVAAGFTDTQYF
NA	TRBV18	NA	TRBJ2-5	TGTGCCAGCTCACCAGAGTCCTCGGAGACCCAGTACTTC	CASSPESSETQYF
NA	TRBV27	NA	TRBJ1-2	TGTGCCAGCGGCCCCAGGGAGAGACCCTATGGCTACACCTTC	CASGPRERPYGYTF
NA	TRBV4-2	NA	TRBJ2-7	TGTGCCAGCAGCCCGACCGTGGGTCGGAGTTACGAGCAGTACTTC	CASSPTVGRSYEQYF
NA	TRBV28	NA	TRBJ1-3	TGTGCCAGCAGTTTAACCCCCCCCGCTGGAAACACCATATATTTT	CASSLTPPAGNTIYF
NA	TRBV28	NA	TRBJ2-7	TGTGCCAGCAGTCGACCGTACGAGCAGTACTTC	CASSRPYEQYF
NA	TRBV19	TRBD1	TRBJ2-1	TGTGCCAGTAGTACCTTCGGACAGGCAATGAATGAGCAGTTCTTC	CASSTFGQAMNEQFF
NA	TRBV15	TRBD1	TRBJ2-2	TGTGCCACCAGCAGACCTGACAGGGGTTGGACCGGGGAGCTGTTTTTT	CATSRPDRGWTGELFF
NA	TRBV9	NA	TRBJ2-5	TGTGCCAGCAGCGTAATATCAGGAGAGACCCAGTACTTC	CASSVISGETQYF
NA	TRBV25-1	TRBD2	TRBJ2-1	TGTGCCAGCAGTGAGTTGACTAGCGGGAGGGCTGGGGAGCAGTTCTTC	CASSELTSGRAGEQFF
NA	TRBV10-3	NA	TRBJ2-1	TGTGCCATCAGTGAGGACGGGATTGGGGATGAGCAGTTCTTC	CAISEDGIGDEQFF
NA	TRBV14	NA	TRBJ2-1	TGTGCCAGCAGCCGAAACCTAGCGCCACTCTACAATGAGCAGTTCTTC	CASSRNLAPLYNEQFF
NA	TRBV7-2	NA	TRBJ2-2	TGTGCCAGCAGCACGAGGACCATTAACACCGGGGAGCTGTTTTTT	CASSTRTINTGELFF
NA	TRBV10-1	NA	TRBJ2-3	TGCGCCAGCAGTTCGGACTATCGTCAGGCGACGCAGTATTTT	CASSSDYRQATQYF
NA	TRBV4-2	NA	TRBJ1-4	TGTGCCAGCAGCCAGGACCCGGGGCGGCGGCTTGAAAAACTGTTTTTT	CASSQDPGRRLEKLFF
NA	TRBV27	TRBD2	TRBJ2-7	TGTGCCAGCAGCAGGGGACTAGCGAGCTCCTACGAGCAGTACTTC	CASSRGLASSYEQYF
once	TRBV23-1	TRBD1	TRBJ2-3	TGCGCCAGCAGTCAGCGACAGGGGTCCCACACAGATACGCAGTATTTT	CASSQRQGSHTDTQYF
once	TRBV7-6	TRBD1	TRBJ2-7	TGTGCCAGCAGCACTCGACAGGGTCTGAACGAGCAGTACTTC	CASSTRQGLNEQYF
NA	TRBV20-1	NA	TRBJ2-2	TGCAGTGCTAGATCGCCCGGGGAGCTGTTTTTT	CSARSPGELFF
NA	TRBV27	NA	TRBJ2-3	TGTGCCAGCAGCTACCTAGGGGCCGGAGTATCCGGGGCGGCAGATACGCAGTATTTT	CASSYLGAGVSGAADTQYF
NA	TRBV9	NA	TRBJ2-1	TGTGCCAGCAGCGTAGAATCGGGGGCAGCCTACAATGAGCAGTTCTTC	CASSVESGAAYNEQFF